Shown below are 5 T cell receptor beta chains from a single sample sequenced in a study of stem cell transplantation in POMP-related autoinflammatory disease. Study-wide findings and caveats: PRAID patients trended toward lower TRB diversity and higher clonality in all analyzed T-cell subsets. In PRAID patients, the number of distinct TRB V-J gene pairings was restricted.

These receptors lack a known antigen. The assay was immunoSEQ multiplex PCR, and TCRdb's table has in-frame clones only and misses some. The sample lists about 10,000 clones, 85% to 90% occurring once. Here the sequenced sample was CD8+ T cells from PBMCs, taken before stem cell transplantation. These TCRs come from a human donor with POMP-related autoinflammation and immune dysregulation (PRAID).

The V and J genes are TRBV9 and TRBJ2-1; D remains ambiguous. Trimming left V 4 bases short and J 5 bases short, with 13 bases between. The CDR3 spans 14 residues. In germline, CDR1 is SGDLS, CDR2 YYNGEE. The CDR3 DNA reads as TGTGCCAGCAGCCGGCTTGGCAACAACAATGAGCAGTTCTTC. It yields the protein CASSRLGNNNEQFF.

This chain joins TRBV11-2 and TRBJ1-6; 7 nucleotides align to TRBD1. The germline V gene has CDR1 SGHAT and CDR2 FQNNGV. The CDR3 has 16 residues. Unmatched junction bases numbered 4, after V lost 1 base and J lost 4 bases. DNA of the CDR3: TGTGCCAGCAGCTTAGCCCCGGGACAGTATAATTCACCCCTCCACTTT. As protein: CASSLAPGQYNSPLHF.

This rearrangement joins TRBV13 to TRBJ2-3; 12 nucleotides line up with TRBD2. Germline-derived CDR1 and CDR2 are PRHDT and FYEKMQ (reference sequence). Trimming cost V 5 bases and J 1 base; bases outside gene matches: 10. The CDR3 loop spans 18 amino acids. The CDR3 protein is CASSLLGLAGLGTDTQYF. The CDR3 DNA reads TGTGCCAGCAGCCTACTCGGACTAGCGGGACTCGGCACAGATACGCAGTATTTT.

This sequence joins TRBV5-1 and TRBJ2-2; D unclear. Germline-derived CDR1 and CDR2 are SGHRS and YFSETQ. V was shortened by 0 bases and J by 2 bases, with 5 bases between the two germline ends. This CDR3 has 14 residues. The CDR3 spells CASSLVDNTGELFF. CDR3 in DNA: TGCGCCAGCAGCTTGGTCGACAACACCGGGGAGCTGTTTTTT.

The genes are TRBV6-6 and TRBJ1-1, with D hard to call. The germline V gene has CDR1 MNHNY and CDR2 SVGAGI (reference sequence). This CDR3 is built from 16 residues. Trimming pared 0 bases from V and 1 base from J, leaving 12 bases between. The CDR3 sequence is CASSYSVEVANTEAFF. The CDR3 DNA reads TGTGCCAGCAGTTACTCAGTTGAGGTGGCGAACACTGAAGCTTTCTTT.